Listed here is a single T cell receptor (beta chain). What it binds is not known. Read data end 3 residues before the CDR3 end; the end is taken from the germline J gene. Sequencing was performed with immunoSEQ multiplex PCR; in TCRdb, only in-frame clones are kept and a portion is missing. The sample shows around 39,000 clones, and about 1.7% sits with its ten largest clones. Germline-derived CDR1 and CDR2 are DFQATT and SNEGSKA (reference sequence). This CDR3 has 15 residues. All participants had a single incident cervical HPV16 infection, and prevalent HPV16 infections were excluded. The sample comes from a study of T cells in women clearing cervical HPV infection. The study, taken as a whole, reports: T-cell numbers per sample were unknown and may explain richness differences. Combining TCR richness with V gene abundances gave approximately 0.8 AUC. Repertoire richness, not evenness, was significantly elevated in CIN3+ cases versus controls.

This chain links TRBV20-1 with TRBJ2-4, with D perhaps matching TRBD1 (6 bases). The source of this sequence is a woman aged 18 to 75 with a cervical HPV16 infection that either progressed to CIN3+ or cleared (not recorded which). The source material was blood buffy coat. The CDR3 bases that were read are TGCAGTGCTAGAGCCCGAGGCAGGGGTTACTATGGT. It yields the protein CSARARGRGYYG. The whole CDR3 protein reads CSARARGRGYYGQYF.